This T cell receptor (beta chain) was obtained from a study of T cell responses to AZD1222 COVID-19 vaccine. The method was immunoSEQ multiplex PCR; TCRdb's version includes in-frame clones alone and lacks a portion of them. The table shows more than 150,000 clones, with 85% to 90% occurring only once. The germline CDR1 and CDR2 sequences are SGHVS and FNYEAQ. The CDR3 is 14 amino acids. V shed 5 bases, J shed 10 bases, and the junction held 7 bases outside the gene matches. This clone was observed once. This sequence originates from an adult in good health. V and J are TRBV7-6 and TRBJ1-6, with 8 bases matching TRBD1. This material consisted of peripheral blood, taken on day 0 of AZD1222 vaccination. The CDR3 DNA sequence: TGTGCCAGCAGCAAGGACAGGGACGACTCACCCCTCCACTTT. Protein: CASSKDRDDSPLHF. The full variable domain, its missing parts supplied by reference TRBV7-6 and TRBJ1-6, is GAGVSQSPRYKVTKRGQDVALRCDPISGHVSLYWYRQALGQGPEFLTYFNYEAQQDKSGLPNDRFSAERPEGSISTLTIQRTEQRDSAMYRCASSKDRDDSPLHFGNGTRLTVT.